The T cell receptor beta chain described here comes from a study of T cell responses to AZD1222 COVID-19 vaccine. Between the trimmed V and J ends, which lost 0 bases and 1 base, there was a span of 10 bases. The CDR3 consists of 15 residues. The V gene's germline CDR1 is SGHNT and CDR2 YYREEE (reference sequence). About this clone: No antigen is known for it.

Broader study findings: Regions 160-218 and 743-854 held dominance among vaccine-associated CD4 TCRs, which spanned spike. The study sampled repertoires only after the peak T cell response. Donors, mostly white British, included more females; clonal diversity was possibly underestimated. Nearly half of spike-specific TCRs reportedly go after variant regions that carry no mutations.

TCRdb keeps only in-frame clones here, not all; method: immunoSEQ multiplex PCR. The repertoire holds 210,000 or so clones, with roughly 91% as singletons. The TCR originated in an adult in good health. The sample here was peripheral blood, taken on day 0 of MenACWY control vaccination. The V and J genes are TRBV5-4 and TRBJ2-5, with D tentatively TRBD1 (5 bases). For the CDR3, the DNA is TGTGCCAGCAGCTTGGGCACAGGACCCCAAGAGACCCAGTACTTC. Its translation: CASSLGTGPQETQYF.